These 8 T cell receptor delta chains originate from one sample sequenced in a study of human gamma delta and Vdelta1 T cells. These TCRs' antigens remain unknown. TCRdb re-called the PCR reads with CATT. The sample carries 13,000 or so delta-chain clones, roughly 50% recorded once. Sequencing was carried out using Vdelta1 gamma-delta T cells from blood grown in culture (DOT cells). The source of these receptors is a human donor in good health.

The chain recombines TRDV1 with TRDJ1; 7 nucleotides agree with TRDD2. This CDR3 comprises 15 residues. V lost 3 bases and J lost 11; bases outside the gene matches: 15. The germline V gene has CDR1 TSWWSYY and CDR2 QGS. The DNA of the CDR3 is TGTGCTCTTGGGGACATTCCTACTGTGGGATCTTTTCTCATCTTT. Amino acid sequence: CALGDIPTVGSFLIF.

This clone was picked up a small number of times. V gene TRDV1 combines with J gene TRDJ1, with D possibly TRDD3 on 6 matching bases. Trimming removed 0 bases from V and 3 bases from J, with 35 bases in between. The CDR3 has 23 amino acids. Per the germline V gene, CDR1 is TSWWSYY and CDR2 is QGS. CDR3 DNA: TGTGCTCTTGGGGAACTAGTTATCGCTACGAGTTGGGGGGACCCCTCGGAGGCCGATAAACTCATCTTT. Amino acids: CALGELVIATSWGDPSEADKLIF.

This clone has only a few counts. V usage is TRDV1 and J usage is TRDJ1; 9 bases are shared with TRDD2. The CDR3 length is 23 residues. The germline V gene has CDR1 TSWWSYY and CDR2 QGS. V shed 1 base, J shed 0 bases, and the junction held 24 bases outside the gene matches. The CDR3 here is CALGEHVMDLTLPSYLYTDKLIF. The CDR3 nucleotides are TGTGCTCTTGGGGAACATGTAATGGACTTGACCCTTCCTTCCTACCTGTACACCGATAAACTCATCTTT.

The chain has TRDV1 and TRDJ1; a possible D gene is TRDD3 (6 bases). The germline V and J ends were trimmed by 6 bases and 0 bases, with 41 bases remaining between them. Germline loops: CDR1 TSWWSYY, CDR2 QGS. CDR3 size: 24 residues. CDR3 sequence: CALGGGAGAWGSQRRAPYTDKLIF. The CDR3 region has the DNA TGTGCTCTTGGCGGAGGCGCCGGAGCCTGGGGATCCCAAAGACGAGCCCCGTACACCGATAAACTCATCTTT.

The gene calls are TRDV1 and TRDJ1; 10 bases are a match to TRDD3. The CDR3 consists of 19 residues. Germline values: CDR1 TSWWSYY, CDR2 QGS. Trimming took 0 bases from V and 7 from J; bases not matched to a gene: 17. CDR3 sequence reads: CALGELILLSRVGDTKLIF. The DNA for the CDR3 is TGTGCTCTTGGGGAACTTATCCTCCTAAGTCGGGTGGGGGATACTAAACTCATCTTT.

The chain recombines TRDV1 with TRDJ1; weak D call: TRDD2 (5 bases). CDR1 is TSWWSYY and CDR2 is QGS in the germline V gene. The CDR3 loop spans 22 amino acids. The germline V and J ends were trimmed by 4 bases and 0 bases, with 33 bases remaining between them. CDR3 protein: CALGALFHPKSYTGMYTDKLIF. The CDR3 bases are TGTGCTCTTGGGGCCCTCTTTCACCCAAAATCCTATACCGGAATGTACACCGATAAACTCATCTTT.

The chain couples TRDV1 to TRDJ1; no clear D. V lost 1 base to trimming and J lost 0 bases, with 12 bases between them. Germline CDR1 reads TSWWSYY; CDR2 reads QGS. The CDR3 is made up of 16 amino acids. CDR3: CALGEHVSAYTDKLIF. Written as DNA, the CDR3 is TGTGCTCTTGGGGAACATGTTTCGGCATACACCGATAAACTCATCTTT.

The rearrangement joins TRDV1 to TRDJ1, with TRDD3 matching over 11 bases. The CDR3 runs to 19 residues. V lost 2 bases, J lost 1 base, and 12 bases stayed unmatched. Per the germline V gene, CDR1 is TSWWSYY and CDR2 is QGS. CDR3 sequence (DNA): TGTGCTCTTGGGGAAGAACTTACTGGGGGATATGACTCCACCGATAAACTCATCTTT. This translates into CALGEELTGGYDSTDKLIF.